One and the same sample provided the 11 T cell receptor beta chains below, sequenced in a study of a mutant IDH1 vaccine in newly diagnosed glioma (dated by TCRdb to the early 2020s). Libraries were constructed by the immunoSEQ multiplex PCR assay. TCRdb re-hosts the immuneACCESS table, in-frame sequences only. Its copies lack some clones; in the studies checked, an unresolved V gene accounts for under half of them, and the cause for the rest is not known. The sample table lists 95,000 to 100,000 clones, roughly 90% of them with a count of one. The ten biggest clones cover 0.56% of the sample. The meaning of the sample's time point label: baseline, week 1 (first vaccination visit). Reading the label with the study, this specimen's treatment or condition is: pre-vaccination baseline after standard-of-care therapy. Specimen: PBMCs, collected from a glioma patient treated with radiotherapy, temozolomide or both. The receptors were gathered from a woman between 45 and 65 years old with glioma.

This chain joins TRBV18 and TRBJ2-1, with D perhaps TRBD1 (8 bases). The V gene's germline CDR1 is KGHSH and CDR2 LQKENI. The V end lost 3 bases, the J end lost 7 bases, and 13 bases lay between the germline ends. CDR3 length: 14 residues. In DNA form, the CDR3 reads TGTGCCAGCTCACCCACAGGGGGGGAGAATGAGCAGTTCTTC. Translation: CASSPTGGENEQFF.

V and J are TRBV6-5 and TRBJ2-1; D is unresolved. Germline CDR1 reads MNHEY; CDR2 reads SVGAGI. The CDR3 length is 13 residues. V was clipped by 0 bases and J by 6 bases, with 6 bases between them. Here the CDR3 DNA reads TGTGCCAGCAGTTACTCTTCAGGCAATGAGCAGTTCTTC. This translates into CASSYSSGNEQFF.

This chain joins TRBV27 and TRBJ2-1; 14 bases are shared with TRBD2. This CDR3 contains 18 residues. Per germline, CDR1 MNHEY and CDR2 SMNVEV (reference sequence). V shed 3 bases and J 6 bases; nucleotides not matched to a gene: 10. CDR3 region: CASSLGTSGRWRGNEQFF. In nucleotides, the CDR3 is TGTGCCAGCAGTTTGGGGACTAGCGGGAGATGGAGGGGCAATGAGCAGTTCTTC.

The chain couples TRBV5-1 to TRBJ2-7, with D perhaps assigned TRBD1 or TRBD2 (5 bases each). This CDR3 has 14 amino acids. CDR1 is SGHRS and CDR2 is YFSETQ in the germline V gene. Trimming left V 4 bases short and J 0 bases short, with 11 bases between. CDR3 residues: CASSGGQTSYEQYF. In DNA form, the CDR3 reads TGCGCCAGCAGCGGAGGACAAACCTCCTACGAGCAGTACTTC.

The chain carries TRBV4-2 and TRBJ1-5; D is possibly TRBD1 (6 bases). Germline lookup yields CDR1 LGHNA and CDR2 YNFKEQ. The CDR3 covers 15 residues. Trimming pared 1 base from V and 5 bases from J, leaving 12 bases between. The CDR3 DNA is TGTGCCAGCAGCCAAGGGACAGCAAAAGATCAGCCCCAGCATTTT. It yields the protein CASSQGTAKDQPQHF.

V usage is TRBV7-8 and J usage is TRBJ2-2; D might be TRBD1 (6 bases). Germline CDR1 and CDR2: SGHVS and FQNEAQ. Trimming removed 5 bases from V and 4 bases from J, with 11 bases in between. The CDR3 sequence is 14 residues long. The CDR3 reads CASSRDRTTGELFF. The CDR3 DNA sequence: TGTGCCAGCAGCCGTGACAGGACCACCGGGGAGCTGTTTTTT.

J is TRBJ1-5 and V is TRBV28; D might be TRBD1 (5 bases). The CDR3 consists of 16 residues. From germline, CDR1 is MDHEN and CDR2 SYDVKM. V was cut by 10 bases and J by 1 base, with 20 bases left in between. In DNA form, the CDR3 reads TGTGCCACTCTCTTCGGGGGAGGAGAGAGCAATCAGCCCCAGCATTTT. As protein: CATLFGGGESNQPQHF.

Here the CDR3 reads CASRTRWGNEQFF. Here the CDR3 DNA reads TGTGCCAGCAGGACTAGATGGGGCAATGAGCAGTTCTTC. V is TRBV5-8 and J is TRBJ2-1; TRBD2 is a possible D gene (6 bases). Trimming shortened V by 5 bases and J by 6 bases, and 12 bases separated the two germline ends. The CDR3 is 13 residues long. The germline CDR1 and CDR2 sequences are SGHTS and YDEGEE.

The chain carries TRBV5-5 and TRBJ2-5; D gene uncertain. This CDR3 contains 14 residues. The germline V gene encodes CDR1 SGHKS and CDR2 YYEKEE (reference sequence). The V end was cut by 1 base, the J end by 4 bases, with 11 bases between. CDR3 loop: CASSLPEKRETQYF. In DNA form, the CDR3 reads TGTGCCAGCAGCTTGCCAGAGAAAAGAGAGACCCAGTACTTC. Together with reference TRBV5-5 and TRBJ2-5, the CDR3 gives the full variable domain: DAGVTQSPTHLIKTRGQQVTLRCSPISGHKSVSWYQQVLGQGPQFIFQYYEKEERGRGNFPDRFSARQFPNYSSELNVNALLLGDSALYLCASSLPEKRETQYFGPGTRLLVL.

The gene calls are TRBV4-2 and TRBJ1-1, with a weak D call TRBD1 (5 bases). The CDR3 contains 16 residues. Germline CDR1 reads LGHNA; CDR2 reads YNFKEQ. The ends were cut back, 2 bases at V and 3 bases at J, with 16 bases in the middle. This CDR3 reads CASSQPYDRAYTEAFF. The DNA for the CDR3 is TGTGCCAGCAGCCAACCTTATGACAGAGCCTACACTGAAGCTTTCTTT.

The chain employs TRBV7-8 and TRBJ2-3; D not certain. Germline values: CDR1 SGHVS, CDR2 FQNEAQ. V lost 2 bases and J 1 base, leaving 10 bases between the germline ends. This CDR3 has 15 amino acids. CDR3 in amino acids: CASSLFNLGTDTQYF. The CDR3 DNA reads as TGTGCCAGCAGCTTATTTAATCTCGGCACAGATACGCAGTATTTT. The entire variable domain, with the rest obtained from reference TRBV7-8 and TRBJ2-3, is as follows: GAGVSQSPRYKVAKRGQDVALRCDPISGHVSLFWYQQALGQGPEFLTYFQNEAQLDKSGLPSDRFFAERPEGSVSTLKIQRTQQEDSAVYLCASSLFNLGTDTQYFGPGTRLTVL.